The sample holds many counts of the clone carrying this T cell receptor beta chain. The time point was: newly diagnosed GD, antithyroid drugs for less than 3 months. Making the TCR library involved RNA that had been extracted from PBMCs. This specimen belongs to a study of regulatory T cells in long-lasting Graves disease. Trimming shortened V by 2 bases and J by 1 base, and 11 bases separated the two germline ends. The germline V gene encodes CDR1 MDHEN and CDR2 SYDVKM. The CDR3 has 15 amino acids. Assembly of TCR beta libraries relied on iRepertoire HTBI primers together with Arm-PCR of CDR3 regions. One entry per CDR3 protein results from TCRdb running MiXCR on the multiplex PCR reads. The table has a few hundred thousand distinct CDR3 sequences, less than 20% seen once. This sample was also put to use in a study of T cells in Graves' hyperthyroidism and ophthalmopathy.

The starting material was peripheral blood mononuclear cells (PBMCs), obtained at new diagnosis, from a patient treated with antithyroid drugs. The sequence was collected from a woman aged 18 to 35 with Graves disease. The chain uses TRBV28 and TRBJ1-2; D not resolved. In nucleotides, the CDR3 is TGTGCCAGCAGTTTAGTAGGACGGATTAACTATGGCTACACCTTC. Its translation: CASSLVGRINYGYTF.